A selection of T cell receptor beta chains follows, all from one sample in a study of CD4 T cells in relation to SARS-CoV-2 and coronaviruses. Data came from immunoSEQ multiplex PCR; TCRdb stores just in-frame clones and leaves some out. The data contain tens of thousands of clones, around nine tenths of them singletons. Sequenced: memory CD4+ T cells from PBMCs. Receptor source: an adult with COVID-19. Both conserved end residues are trimmed from each CDR3.

>TRBV6-5|13
ASTVDRGSYNEQF
>TRBV18|12
ASSEGAGANVLT
>TRBV18|13
ASSNEAGRGNTIY
>TRBV11-3|11
ASSRSSGNTIY
>TRBV5-4|11
ASSFERTDTQY
>TRBV9|11
ASSGGVQETQY
>TRBV14|11
ASSRNPGNTIY
>TRBV19|14
ASSTGTSGTYNEQF
>TRBV5-1|13
ASSTSTGSTDTQY
>TRBV7-9|13
ASSLGSGANTEAF
>TRBV6-2/TRBV6-3|12
ASSRGGITGELF
>TRBV6-5|9
ASVGLETQY
>TRBV18|10
ASRTGGSPLH
>TRBV18|10
ASSLTNYGYT
>TRBV9|12
ASSPDPGLSEQY
>TRBV2|10
ASRSQMSPLH
>TRBV12-3/TRBV12-4|10
ASRLDRREQY
>TRBV5-1|12
ASSEGHGTGELF
>TRBV10-1|11
ASRDRDLYGYT
>TRBV5-6|14
ASSPGTSDTYNTQY
>TRBV5-4|12
ATRLAGITDTQY
>TRBV7-9|10
ASSFGGGEQY
>TRBV2|10
ASSEIGTEAF
>TRBV29-1|10
SINQGNTEAF
>TRBV7-9|14
ASSLQRTSTNEKLF
>TRBV27|15
ASSSRFGPVGRQPQH
>TRBV19|11
ASSSADLNTIY
>TRBV5-1|11
ASSLGGGNIQY
>TRBV7-2|14
ASSLTGERYNSPLH
>TRBV6-7|17
ASSFSGTGFPRTGNTIY
>TRBV2|12
ASRELAGLDTQY
>TRBV25-1|12
ASSEVFGGIGYT
>TRBV7-9|14
ASSGPRLNQGPGYT
>TRBV19|14
ASSSLTGERTGELF
>TRBV18|13
ASSTGQGGNQPQH
>TRBV5-1|13
ASSPSSPSSYEQY
>TRBV5-8|12
ASSRGLNNQPQH
>TRBV7-3|12
ASSSRGGKETQY
>TRBV9|15
ASSLTGLAGFQETQY
>TRBV7-8|14
ASSFLAGGDTDTQY
>TRBV4-1|11
ASSQTGGYEQY
>TRBV2|12
ASSGTYNSYEQY
>TRBV5-1|13
ASSLRGVLTDTQY
>TRBV7-2|14
ASSLVAGGNSYEQY
>TRBV6-2/TRBV6-3|11
ASSYGLANIQY
>TRBV7-2|12
ASSTPGGFWGYT
>TRBV5-4|12
ASSSRTGVGEQY
>TRBV5-1|14
ASSSHLRGPDSPLH
>TRBV10-2|10
ASSNNRDTQY
>TRBV18|14
ASSPGTGAGANVLT
>TRBV5-4|12
ASSSFRDSVTIY
>TRBV6-1|10
ASSEGYREAF
>TRBV7-9|16
ASSRRTSGGLAGNEQF
>TRBV29-1|10
SVPSLGGELF